Presented here are 2 T cell receptor beta chains from one specimen sequenced in a study of OX40 agonist ivuxolimab in advanced cancers. TCRdb keeps only in-frame clones here, not all; method: immunoSEQ multiplex PCR. This sample has some 99,000 clones; 94% occur once, and the top ten carry around 0.17%. The specimen comprised CD4+ or CD8+ T cells sorted from blood, sampled in a trial of the OX40 agonist ivuxolimab. All receptors come from an adult with an advanced solid tumor such as melanoma, head and neck, liver or kidney cancer.

The chain couples TRBV6-6 to TRBJ1-2; TRBD1 aligns across 7 bases. The CDR3 consists of 13 residues. Germline CDR1 and CDR2: MNHNY and SVGAGI (reference sequence). V lost 3 bases and J lost 6; bases outside the gene matches: 4. CDR3 region: CASSYSQGDGYTF. In DNA form, the CDR3 reads TGTGCCAGCAGTTATTCCCAGGGGGATGGCTACACCTTC.

CDR3 bases: TGCAGTCCCCAGGGGGCTCGACAGCATTTT. As protein: CSPQGARQHF. The V call is TRBV20-1, the J call TRBJ1-5, with 8 bases matching TRBD1. V lost 8 bases, J lost 13 bases, and 7 bases stayed unmatched. The CDR3 has 10 residues. Germline-derived CDR1 and CDR2 are DFQATT and SNEGSKA (reference sequence).